Below are 14 T cell receptor beta chains sequenced from a single sample in a study of persistence of HIV-infected CD4 T cells. Cells were stimulated with overlapping HIV-1 Gag 15-mer peptides. Responding CD4+ T cells were sorted by upregulation of both CD40 ligand and CD69. The immunoSEQ assay was version 4, run in survey mode. TCRdb's table, derived via immunoSEQ multiplex PCR, lists solely in-frame clones and lacks some. The table lists nearly 20,000 clones, more than 55% of them singletons. Which antigens these TCRs recognize remains unknown. The sample consisted of CD4+ T cells sorted from PBMCs after approximately 20-hour stimulation, taken from a patient who received antiretroviral therapy. These receptors originate from an adult woman with HIV who was CMV-seropositive.

The CDR3 coding sequence is TGCAGCGTTGAAGGAGAAGTCGGGGGACAGCGCCTAGCCAAAAACATTCAGTACTTC. Translated, it gives CSVEGEVGGQRLAKNIQYF. The gene calls are TRBV29-1 and TRBJ2-4; D possibly corresponds to TRBD1 (7 bases). Per germline, CDR1 SQVTM and CDR2 ANQGSEA. V lost 1 base, J lost 0 bases, and 22 bases lay in between. This CDR3 region has 19 residues.

The chain couples TRBV6-5 to TRBJ1-1; TRBD1 matches 8 bases. V shed 6 bases, J shed 1 base, and the junction held 7 bases outside the gene matches. The V gene's germline CDR1 is MNHEY and CDR2 SVGAGI. The CDR3 consists of 15 residues. As DNA, the CDR3 is TGTGCCAGCAGGCGTCCCGGGACAGGGAACACTGAAGCTTTCTTT. Its protein is CASRRPGTGNTEAFF.

The chain combines TRBV29-1 with TRBJ2-3; the match to TRBD1 covers 7 bases. Germline lookup yields CDR1 SQVTM and CDR2 ANQGSEA. V gave up 7 bases and J gave up 1 base; unmatched junction bases: 5. The CDR3 spans 13 residues. Here the CDR3 reads CSASTGGTDTQYF. The CDR3 nucleotides read TGCAGCGCCAGTACAGGGGGCACAGATACGCAGTATTTT.

The chain employs TRBV6-6 and TRBJ2-3; no firm D call. Trimming cost V 3 bases and J 4 bases, with 11 bases left between them. This CDR3 contains 14 residues. Germline V gives CDR1 MNHNY, CDR2 SVGAGI (reference sequence). DNA of the CDR3: TGTGCCAGCAGTTATTCCTCCGGAGCAGATACGCAGTATTTT. It codes for CASSYSSGADTQYF.

The chain has TRBV7-9 and TRBJ1-1; weak D call: TRBD1 (6 bases). Germline assignment: CDR1 SEHNR and CDR2 FQNEAQ (reference sequence). V was shortened by 6 bases and J by 8 bases, with 22 bases between the two germline ends. This CDR3 contains 15 residues. The CDR3 bases are TGTGCCAGCAGACTACCGACAGGCGTGAGAACCGAAGCTTTCTTT. This encodes CASRLPTGVRTEAFF. The full variable domain, its missing parts supplied by reference TRBV7-9 and TRBJ1-1, is DTGVSQNPRHKITKRGQNVTFRCDPISEHNRLYWYRQTLGQGPEFLTYFQNEAQLEKSRLLSDRFSAERPKGSFSTLEIQRTEQGDSAMYLCASRLPTGVRTEAFFGQGTRLTVV.

This clone was observed a handful of times. V usage is TRBV11-1 and J usage is TRBJ2-7; D gene unclear. In germline, CDR1 is SGHAT, CDR2 FQDESV (reference sequence). The CDR3 runs 15 residues. Trimming removed 3 bases at V and 0 bases at J, with 12 bases between. CDR3 protein: CASSFEGLRSYEQYF. CDR3 sequence (DNA): TGTGCCAGCAGCTTTGAAGGGCTCCGCTCCTACGAGCAGTACTTC. The full variable domain, its missing parts supplied by reference TRBV11-1 and TRBJ2-7, is EAEVAQSPRYKITEKSQAVAFWCDPISGHATLYWYRQILGQGPELLVQFQDESVVDDSQLPKDRFSAERLKGVDSTLKIQPAELGDSAMYLCASSFEGLRSYEQYFGPGTRLTVT.

This chain joins TRBV3-1 (or the pseudogene TRBV3-2) and TRBJ1-2, with a possible D match to TRBD1 (5 bases). The CDR3 is 15 amino acids. V shed 0 bases and J shed 5 bases, with 13 bases lying between them. The germline V gene encodes CDR1 LGHDT and CDR2 YNNKEL (reference sequence). CDR3 DNA sequence: TGTGCCAGCAGCCAAGATTTGGCAGGGCGGTATGGCTACACCTTC. Translating gives CASSQDLAGRYGYTF.

The chain couples TRBV7-8 to TRBJ1-5; D uncertain. The V end lost 1 base, the J end lost 5 bases, and 18 bases lay between the germline ends. CDR1 is SGHVS, CDR2 FQNEAQ, per germline. The length of the CDR3 is 17 residues. For the CDR3, the DNA is TGTGCCAGCAGCTTAGGGGTTGTGGGGTATACGTATCAGCCCCAGCATTTT. Encoded protein: CASSLGVVGYTYQPQHF.

About this clone: The junction shows a germline mismatch at one end, possibly a read error. The chain joins TRBV5-1 to TRBJ2-3, with TRBD1 as a possible D gene (6 bases). Germline CDR1 reads SGHRS; CDR2 reads YFSETQ. The CDR3 extends over 17 amino acids. CDR3 loop: CASSLDLSGHFTYTQYF. The CDR3 bases are TGCGCCAGCAGCTTGGATCTTTCGGGACACTTCACATATACGCAGTATTTT.

Worth noting for this clone: This same CDR3 is encoded by further DNA sequences in the sample. This chain uses TRBV19 with TRBJ1-1; tentative D call: TRBD1 (6 bases). The germline CDR1 and CDR2 sequences are LNHDA and SQIVND (reference sequence). This CDR3 contains 14 residues. V was cut by 2 bases and J by 3 bases, with 10 bases left in between. The CDR3 DNA follows: TGTGCCAGTAGTATATGGGGGCTGGACACTGAAGCTTTCTTT. The encoded protein is CASSIWGLDTEAFF. The full variable domain, its missing parts supplied by reference TRBV19 and TRBJ1-1, is DGGITQSPKYLFRKEGQNVTLSCEQNLNHDAMYWYRQDPGQGLRLIYYSQIVNDFQKGDIAEGYSVSREKKESFPLTVTSAQKNPTAFYLCASSIWGLDTEAFFGQGTRLTVV.

The genes are TRBV7-2 and TRBJ2-3; TRBD2 is a possible D gene (6 bases). The CDR3 runs 11 residues. Trimming shortened V by 2 bases and J by 14 bases, and 11 bases separated the two germline ends. Germline assignment: CDR1 SGHTA and CDR2 FQGNSA. The CDR3, as DNA: TGTGCCAGCAGCTTAATGGCGGGGTGGTATTTT. Encoded protein: CASSLMAGWYF.

This clone was seen a few times. The DNA for the CDR3 is TGTGCCAGCGCCTCACAGGCCCACACTGAAGCTTTCTTT. This encodes CASASQAHTEAFF. The J gene is TRBJ1-1, the V gene TRBV7-3, with D maybe TRBD1 (5 bases). There are 13 residues in the CDR3. Germline values: CDR1 SGHTA, CDR2 FQGTGA. V was pared by 8 bases and J by 3 bases, with 13 bases between.

In this sample, this clone turned up a few times. The V and J genes are TRBV15 and TRBJ2-7; TRBD2 aligns across 7 bases. This CDR3 region has 12 residues. CDR1 and CDR2 (germline): LNHNV, YYDKDF (reference sequence). Germline trimming cut 9 bases from V and 1 base from J; bases unmatched to any gene: 3. The CDR3 bases are TGTGCCACTAGGGGACTATCCTACGAGCAGTACTTC. This codes for CATRGLSYEQYF.

V is TRBV19 and J is TRBJ1-1; 7 nucleotides line up with TRBD1. This CDR3 has 10 residues. Germline assignment: CDR1 LNHDA and CDR2 SQIVND (reference sequence). Trimming removed 8 bases from V and 7 bases from J; junction bases left unmatched: 1. The CDR3 region is CASWDSEAFF. Here the CDR3 DNA reads TGTGCCAGTTGGGACAGTGAAGCTTTCTTT.